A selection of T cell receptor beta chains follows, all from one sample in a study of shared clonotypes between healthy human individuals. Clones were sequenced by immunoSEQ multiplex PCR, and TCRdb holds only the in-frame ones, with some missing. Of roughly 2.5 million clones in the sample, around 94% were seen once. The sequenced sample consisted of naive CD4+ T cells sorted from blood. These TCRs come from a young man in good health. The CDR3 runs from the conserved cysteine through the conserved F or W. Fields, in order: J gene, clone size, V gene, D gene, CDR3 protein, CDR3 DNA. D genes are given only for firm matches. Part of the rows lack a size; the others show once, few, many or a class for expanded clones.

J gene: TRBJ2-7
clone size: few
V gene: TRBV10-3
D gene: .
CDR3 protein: CAISESSYEQYF
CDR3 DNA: TGTGCCATCAGTGAGTCTTCCTACGAGCAGTACTTC

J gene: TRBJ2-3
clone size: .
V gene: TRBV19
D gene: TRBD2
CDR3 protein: CASSTLTSGRSTDTQYF
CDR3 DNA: TGTGCCAGTAGTACATTGACTAGCGGGAGGAGCACAGATACGCAGTATTTT

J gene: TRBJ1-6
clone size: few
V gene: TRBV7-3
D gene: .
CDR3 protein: CASSAEGLGSPLHF
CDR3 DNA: TGTGCCAGCAGCGCAGAGGGGCTTGGTTCACCCCTCCACTTT

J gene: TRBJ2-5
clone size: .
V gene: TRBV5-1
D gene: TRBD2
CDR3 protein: CASSLAGGKETQYF
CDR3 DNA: TGCGCCAGCAGTTTAGCGGGGGGGAAAGAGACCCAGTACTTC

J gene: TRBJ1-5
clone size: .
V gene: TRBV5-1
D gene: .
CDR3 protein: CASSGTVNQPQHF
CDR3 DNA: TGCGCCAGCAGCGGAACAGTCAATCAGCCCCAGCATTTT

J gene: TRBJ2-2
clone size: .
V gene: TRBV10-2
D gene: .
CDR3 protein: CASSGQANTGELFF
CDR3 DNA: TGCGCCAGCAGTGGACAGGCGAACACCGGGGAGCTGTTTTTT

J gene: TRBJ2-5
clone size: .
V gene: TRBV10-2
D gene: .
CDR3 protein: CASSTLQGETQYF
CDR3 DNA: TGCGCCAGCAGTACCCTCCAGGGAGAGACCCAGTACTTC

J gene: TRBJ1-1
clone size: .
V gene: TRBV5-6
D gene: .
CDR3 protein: CASSFRRLLFSNTEAFF
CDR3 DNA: TGTGCCAGCAGCTTCCGGAGACTCCTCTTTTCGAACACTGAAGCTTTCTTT

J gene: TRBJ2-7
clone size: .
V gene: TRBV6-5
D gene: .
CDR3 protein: CASSYSLGTAGVEQYF
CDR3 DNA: TGTGCCAGCAGTTACTCTCTGGGGACAGCGGGGGTTGAGCAGTACTTC

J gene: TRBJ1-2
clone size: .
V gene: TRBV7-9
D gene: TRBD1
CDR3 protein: CASSTTLSGGAGYGYTF
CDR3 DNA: TGTGCCAGCAGCACAACCCTCTCAGGGGGCGCAGGCTATGGCTACACCTTC

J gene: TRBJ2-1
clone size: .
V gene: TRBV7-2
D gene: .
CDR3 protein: CASSLSLGEQFF
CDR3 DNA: TGTGCCAGCAGCTTATCACTGGGTGAGCAGTTCTTC

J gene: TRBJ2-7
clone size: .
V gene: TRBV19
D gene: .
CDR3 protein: CASSHADRYEQYF
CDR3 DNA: TGTGCCAGTAGTCACGCCGACAGGTACGAGCAGTACTTC

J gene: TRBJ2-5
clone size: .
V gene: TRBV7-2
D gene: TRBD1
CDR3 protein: CASSRTGVETQYF
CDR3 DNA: TGTGCCAGCAGCCGTACAGGGGTAGAGACCCAGTACTTC

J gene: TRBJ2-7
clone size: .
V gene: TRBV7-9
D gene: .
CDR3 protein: CASSESQGEQYF
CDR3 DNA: TGTGCCAGCAGCGAAAGTCAGGGGGAGCAGTACTTC

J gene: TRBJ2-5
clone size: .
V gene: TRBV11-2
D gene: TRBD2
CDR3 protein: CASSLSSILAGAVGTQYF
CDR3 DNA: TGTGCCAGCAGCCTAAGTTCTATACTAGCGGGAGCCGTTGGGACCCAGTACTTC

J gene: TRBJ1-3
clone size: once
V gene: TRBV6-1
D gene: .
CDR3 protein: CASQEERFSGNTIYF
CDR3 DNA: TGTGCCAGCCAAGAGGAACGATTCTCTGGAAACACCATATATTTT

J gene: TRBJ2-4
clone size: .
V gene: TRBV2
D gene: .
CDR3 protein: CASAKRITKNIQYF
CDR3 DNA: TGTGCCAGCGCCAAAAGGATAACCAAAAACATTCAGTACTTC

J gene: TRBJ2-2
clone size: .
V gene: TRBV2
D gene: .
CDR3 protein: CASNESPGELFF
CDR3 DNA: TGTGCCAGCAACGAATCCCCCGGGGAGCTGTTTTTT

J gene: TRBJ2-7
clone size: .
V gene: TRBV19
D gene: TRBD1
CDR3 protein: CASTQGTGPYEQYF
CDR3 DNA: TGTGCCAGTACTCAAGGGACAGGACCCTACGAGCAGTACTTC

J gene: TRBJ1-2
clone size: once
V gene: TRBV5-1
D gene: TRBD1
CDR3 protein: CASSSGGRAGYGYTF
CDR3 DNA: TGCGCCAGCAGCTCAGGGGGGCGGGCTGGTTATGGCTACACCTTC

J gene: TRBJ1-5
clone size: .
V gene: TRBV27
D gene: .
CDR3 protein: CASSLPGVGTEPQHF
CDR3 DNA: TGTGCCAGCAGTTTGCCTGGCGTGGGCACGGAGCCCCAGCATTTT

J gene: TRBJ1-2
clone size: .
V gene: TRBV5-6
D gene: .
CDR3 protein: CASSWGGLGYTF
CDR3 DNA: TGTGCCAGCAGCTGGGGTGGACTTGGCTACACCTTC

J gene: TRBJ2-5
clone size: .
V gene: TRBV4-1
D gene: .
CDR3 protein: CASSQEGQGKTQYF
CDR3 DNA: TGCGCCAGCAGCCAAGAGGGGCAGGGTAAGACCCAGTACTTC

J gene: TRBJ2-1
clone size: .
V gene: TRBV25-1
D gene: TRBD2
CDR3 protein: CASSDLAGGYNEQFF
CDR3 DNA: TGTGCCAGCAGTGACCTAGCGGGGGGGTACAATGAGCAGTTCTTC

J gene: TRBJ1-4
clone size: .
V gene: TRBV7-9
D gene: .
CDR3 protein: CASSLVAEKLFF
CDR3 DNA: TGTGCCAGCAGCTTAGTCGCTGAAAAACTGTTTTTT

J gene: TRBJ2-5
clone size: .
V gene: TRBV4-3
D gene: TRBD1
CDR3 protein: CASSAGQGETQYF
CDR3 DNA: TGCGCCAGCAGCGCGGGACAGGGGGAGACCCAGTACTTC

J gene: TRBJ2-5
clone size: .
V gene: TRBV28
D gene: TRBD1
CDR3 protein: CASSTGGTETQYF
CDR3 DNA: TGTGCCAGCAGCACAGGGGGCACAGAGACCCAGTACTTC

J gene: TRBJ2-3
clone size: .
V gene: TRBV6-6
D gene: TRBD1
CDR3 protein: CASSYSLDRVPDTQYF
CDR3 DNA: TGTGCCAGCAGTTACTCTCTGGACAGGGTTCCAGATACGCAGTATTTT

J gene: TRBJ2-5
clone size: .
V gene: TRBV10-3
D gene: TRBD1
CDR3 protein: CAISQQGAEETQYF
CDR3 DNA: TGTGCCATCAGTCAACAGGGGGCTGAGGAGACCCAGTACTTC

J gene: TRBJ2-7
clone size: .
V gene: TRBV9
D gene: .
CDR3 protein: CASSVDVGGFYEQYF
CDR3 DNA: TGTGCCAGCAGCGTGGACGTGGGGGGTTTCTACGAGCAGTACTTC

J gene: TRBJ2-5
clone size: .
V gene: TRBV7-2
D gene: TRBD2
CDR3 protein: CASSLGLAGSGETQYF
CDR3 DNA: TGTGCCAGCAGCTTAGGGCTAGCGGGGTCAGGGGAGACCCAGTACTTC

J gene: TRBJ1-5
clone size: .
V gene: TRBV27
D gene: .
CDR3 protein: CASSSGASSNQPQHF
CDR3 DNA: TGTGCCAGCAGTTCAGGGGCAAGCAGCAATCAGCCCCAGCATTTT

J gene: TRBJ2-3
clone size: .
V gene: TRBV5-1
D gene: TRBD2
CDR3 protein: CASSPDQRGGSTQYF
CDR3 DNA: TGCGCCAGCAGCCCCGATCAGCGGGGGGGGAGTACGCAGTATTTT

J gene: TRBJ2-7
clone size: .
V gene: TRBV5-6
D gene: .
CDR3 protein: CASSLQYSGTSYEQYF
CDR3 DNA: TGTGCCAGCAGCCTACAATATTCAGGGACATCGTACGAGCAGTACTTC

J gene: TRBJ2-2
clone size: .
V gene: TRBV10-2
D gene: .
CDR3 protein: CASSEVGGAGELFF
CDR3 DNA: TGCGCCAGCAGTGAGGTTGGGGGCGCCGGGGAGCTGTTTTTT

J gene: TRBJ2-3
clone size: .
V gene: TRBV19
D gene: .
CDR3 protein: CASRVGGTDTQYF
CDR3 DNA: TGTGCCAGTAGGGTGGGAGGAACAGATACGCAGTATTTT

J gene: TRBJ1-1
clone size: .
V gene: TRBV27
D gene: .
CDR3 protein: CASSLWGETEAFF
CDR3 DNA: TGTGCCAGCAGTTTATGGGGGGAGACTGAAGCTTTCTTT

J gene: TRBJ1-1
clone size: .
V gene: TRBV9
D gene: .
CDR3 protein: CASSVDPVGGEAFF
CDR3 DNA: TGTGCCAGCAGCGTCGACCCTGTTGGGGGCGAGGCTTTCTTT

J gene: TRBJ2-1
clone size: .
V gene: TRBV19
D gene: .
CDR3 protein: CASSIDRGYEQFF
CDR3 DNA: TGTGCCAGTAGTATAGACCGGGGCTATGAGCAGTTCTTC

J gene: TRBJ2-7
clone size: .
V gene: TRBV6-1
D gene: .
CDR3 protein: CASSEGQKSAYEQYF
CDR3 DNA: TGTGCCAGCAGTGAAGGACAGAAGTCAGCCTACGAGCAGTACTTC

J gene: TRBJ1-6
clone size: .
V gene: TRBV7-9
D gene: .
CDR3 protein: CASSYDSWEYNSPLHF
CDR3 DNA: TGTGCCAGCAGCTACGACAGTTGGGAGTATAATTCACCCCTCCACTTT